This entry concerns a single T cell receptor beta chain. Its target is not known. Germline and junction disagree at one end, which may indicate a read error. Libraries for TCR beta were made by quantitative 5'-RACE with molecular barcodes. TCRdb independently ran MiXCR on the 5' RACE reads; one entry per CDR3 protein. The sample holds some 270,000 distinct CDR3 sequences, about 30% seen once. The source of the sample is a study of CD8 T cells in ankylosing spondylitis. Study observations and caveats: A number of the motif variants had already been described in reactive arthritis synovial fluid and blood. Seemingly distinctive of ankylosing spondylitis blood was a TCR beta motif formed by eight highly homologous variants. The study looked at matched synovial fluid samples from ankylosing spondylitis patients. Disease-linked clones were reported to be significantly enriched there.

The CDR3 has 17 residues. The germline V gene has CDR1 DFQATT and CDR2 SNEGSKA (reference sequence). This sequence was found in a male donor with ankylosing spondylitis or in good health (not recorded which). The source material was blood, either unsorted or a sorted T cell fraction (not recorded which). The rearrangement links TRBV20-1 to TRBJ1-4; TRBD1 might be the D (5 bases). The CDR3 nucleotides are TGCAGCGCTAGGAGAGGGACCTCGGGGCAATCTAATGAAAAACTGTTTTTT. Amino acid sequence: CSARRGTSGQSNEKLFF.